This T cell receptor (beta chain) was profiled in a study of cytomegalovirus exposure and HLA in healthy donors. Study-wide findings and caveats: It was shown in a later analysis that HLA-associated TCR beta chains were more clonally expanded than other, equally common chains. One cluster of highly shared sequence variants probably arose as a sequencing artifact.

A word on this clone: Its antigen is not identified.

PCR amplification relied on 60 Vbeta primers (plus 13 Jbeta primers). Data came from immunoSEQ multiplex PCR; TCRdb stores just in-frame clones and leaves some out. The table shows around 150,000 clones, with roughly 79% occurring only once. V was clipped by 3 bases and J by 9 bases, with 11 bases between them. CDR3 length: 12 amino acids. Per the germline V gene, CDR1 is KGHSH and CDR2 is LQKENI. Among the donors, all were healthy bone marrow donors. Sequencing was done on a sample of PBMCs. The sequence derives from a woman aged 45-60 years in good health and CMV-seronegative. This chain uses TRBV18 with TRBJ1-1; D not certain. CDR3 in DNA: TGTGCCAGCTCACCGGAGGGAAATAAAGCTTTCTTT. This translates into CASSPEGNKAFF.